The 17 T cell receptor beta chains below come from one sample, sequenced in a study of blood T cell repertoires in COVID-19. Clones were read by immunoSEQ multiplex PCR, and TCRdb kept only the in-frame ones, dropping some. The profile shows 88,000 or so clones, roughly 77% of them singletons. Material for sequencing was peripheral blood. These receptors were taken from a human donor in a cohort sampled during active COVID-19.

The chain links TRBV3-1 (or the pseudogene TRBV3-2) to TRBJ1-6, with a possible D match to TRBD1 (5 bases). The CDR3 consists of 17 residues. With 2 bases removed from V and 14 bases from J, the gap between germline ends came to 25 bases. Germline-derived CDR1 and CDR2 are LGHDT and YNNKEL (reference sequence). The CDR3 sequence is CASSQLFLGPDWMALHF. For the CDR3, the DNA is TGTGCCAGCAGCCAACTCTTTTTGGGGCCCGATTGGATGGCCCTCCACTTT.

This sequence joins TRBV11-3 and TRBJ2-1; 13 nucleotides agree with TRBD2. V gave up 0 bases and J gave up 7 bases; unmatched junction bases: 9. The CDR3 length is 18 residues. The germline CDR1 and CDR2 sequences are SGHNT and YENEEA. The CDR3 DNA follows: TGTGCCAGCAGCTTAGATCGCCCTGGACTAGCGGGAGTGAATGAGCAGTTCTTC. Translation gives CASSLDRPGLAGVNEQFF.

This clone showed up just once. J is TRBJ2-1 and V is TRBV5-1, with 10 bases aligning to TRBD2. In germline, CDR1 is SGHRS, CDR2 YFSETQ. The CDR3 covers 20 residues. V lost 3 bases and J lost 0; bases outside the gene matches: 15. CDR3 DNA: TGCGCCAGCAGCTCTCAGGGGGCTAGCGGGAGCCTGAGCTCCTACAATGAGCAGTTCTTC. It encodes CASSSQGASGSLSSYNEQFF.

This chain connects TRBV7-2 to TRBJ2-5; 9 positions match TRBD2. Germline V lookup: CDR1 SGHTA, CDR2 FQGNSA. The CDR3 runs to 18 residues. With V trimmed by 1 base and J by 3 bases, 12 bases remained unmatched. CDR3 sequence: CASSLVYMGGGGEETQYF. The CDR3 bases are TGTGCCAGCAGCTTAGTATATATGGGCGGGGGGGGCGAAGAGACCCAGTACTTC.

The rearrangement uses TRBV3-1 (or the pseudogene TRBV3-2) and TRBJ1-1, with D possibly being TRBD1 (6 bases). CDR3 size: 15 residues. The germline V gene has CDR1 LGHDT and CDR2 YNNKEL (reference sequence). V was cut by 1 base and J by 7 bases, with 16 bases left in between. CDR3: CASSQGHAGDIEAFF. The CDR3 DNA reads TGTGCCAGCAGCCAAGGTCACGCAGGGGATATTGAAGCTTTCTTT.

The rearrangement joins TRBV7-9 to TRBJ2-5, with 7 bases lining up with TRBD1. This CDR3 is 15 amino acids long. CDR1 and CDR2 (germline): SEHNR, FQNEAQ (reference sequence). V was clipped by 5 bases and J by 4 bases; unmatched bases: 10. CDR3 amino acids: CASSPGTAGGETQYF. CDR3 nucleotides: TGTGCCAGCAGCCCGGGGACAGCTGGAGGAGAGACCCAGTACTTC.

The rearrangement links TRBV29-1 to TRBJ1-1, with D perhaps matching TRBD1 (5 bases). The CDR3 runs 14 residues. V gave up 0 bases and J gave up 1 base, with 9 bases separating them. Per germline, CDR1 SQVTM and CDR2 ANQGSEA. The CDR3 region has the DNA TGCAGCGTTGAAGATGGGGCAGCGAACACTGAAGCTTTCTTT. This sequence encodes CSVEDGAANTEAFF.

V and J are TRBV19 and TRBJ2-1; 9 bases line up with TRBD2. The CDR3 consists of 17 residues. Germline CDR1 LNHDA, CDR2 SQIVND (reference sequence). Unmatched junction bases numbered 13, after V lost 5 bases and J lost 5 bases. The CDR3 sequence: CASSPSGGRANNNEQFF. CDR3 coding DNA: TGTGCCAGTAGTCCCTCGGGCGGGAGGGCCAACAACAATGAGCAGTTCTTC.

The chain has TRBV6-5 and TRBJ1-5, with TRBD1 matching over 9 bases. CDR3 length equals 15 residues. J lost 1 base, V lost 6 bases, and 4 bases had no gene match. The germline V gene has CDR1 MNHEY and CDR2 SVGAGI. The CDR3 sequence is CASSSGTGSNQPQHF. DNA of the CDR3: TGTGCCAGCAGCTCCGGGACAGGGAGCAATCAGCCCCAGCATTTT.

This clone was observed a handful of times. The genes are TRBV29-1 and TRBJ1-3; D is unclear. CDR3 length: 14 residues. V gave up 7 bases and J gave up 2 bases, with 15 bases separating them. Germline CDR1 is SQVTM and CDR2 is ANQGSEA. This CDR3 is CSGLVSGAGNTIYF. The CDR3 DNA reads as TGCAGCGGCTTGGTCAGCGGTGCTGGAAACACCATATATTTT.

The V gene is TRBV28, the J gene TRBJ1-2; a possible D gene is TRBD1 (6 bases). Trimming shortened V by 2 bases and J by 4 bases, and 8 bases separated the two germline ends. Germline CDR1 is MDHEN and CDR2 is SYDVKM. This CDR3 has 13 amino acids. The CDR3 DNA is TGTGCCAGCAGTTTAGAAGGGGGCTATGGCTACACCTTC. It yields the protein CASSLEGGYGYTF.

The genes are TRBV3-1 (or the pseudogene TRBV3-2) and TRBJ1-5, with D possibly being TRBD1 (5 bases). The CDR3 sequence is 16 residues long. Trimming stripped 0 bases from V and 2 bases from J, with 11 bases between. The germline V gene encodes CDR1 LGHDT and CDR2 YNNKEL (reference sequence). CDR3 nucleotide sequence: TGTGCCAGCAGCCAAGAAAGGGGTAAGGGCAATCAGCCCCAGCATTTT. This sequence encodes CASSQERGKGNQPQHF.

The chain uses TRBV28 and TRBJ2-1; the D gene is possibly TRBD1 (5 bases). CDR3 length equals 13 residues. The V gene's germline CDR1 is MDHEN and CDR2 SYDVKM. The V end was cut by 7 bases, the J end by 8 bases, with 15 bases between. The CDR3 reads CASTTPQGDEQFF. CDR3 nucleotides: TGTGCCAGCACCACGCCGCAGGGCGATGAGCAGTTCTTC.

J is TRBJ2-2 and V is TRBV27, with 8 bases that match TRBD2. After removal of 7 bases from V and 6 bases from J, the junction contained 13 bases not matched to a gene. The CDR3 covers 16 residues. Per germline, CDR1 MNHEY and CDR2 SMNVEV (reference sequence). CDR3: CASTPGGGGRSGELFF. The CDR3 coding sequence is TGTGCCAGCACCCCCGGGGGGGGCGGGAGGTCCGGGGAGCTGTTTTTT.

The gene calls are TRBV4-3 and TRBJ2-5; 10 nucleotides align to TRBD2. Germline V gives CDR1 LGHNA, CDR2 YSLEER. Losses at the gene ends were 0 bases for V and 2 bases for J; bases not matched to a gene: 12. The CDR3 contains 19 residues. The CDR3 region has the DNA TGCGCCAGCAGCCAAGATCCGGTGAGAGGACTAGCGGCACAAGAGACCCAGTACTTC. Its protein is CASSQDPVRGLAAQETQYF.

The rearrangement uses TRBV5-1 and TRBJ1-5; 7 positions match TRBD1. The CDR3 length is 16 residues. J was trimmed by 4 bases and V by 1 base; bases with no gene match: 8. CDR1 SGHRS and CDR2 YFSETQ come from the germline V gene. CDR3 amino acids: CASSLCRGTDNQPQHF. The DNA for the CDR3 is TGCGCCAGCAGCTTGTGCCGTGGGACAGATAATCAGCCCCAGCATTTT. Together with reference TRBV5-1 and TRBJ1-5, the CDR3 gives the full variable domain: KAGVTQTPRYLIKTRGQQVTLSCSPISGHRSVSWYQQTPGQGLQFLFEYFSETQRNKGNFPGRFSGRQFSNSRSEMNVSTLELGDSALYLCASSLCRGTDNQPQHFGDGTRLSIL.

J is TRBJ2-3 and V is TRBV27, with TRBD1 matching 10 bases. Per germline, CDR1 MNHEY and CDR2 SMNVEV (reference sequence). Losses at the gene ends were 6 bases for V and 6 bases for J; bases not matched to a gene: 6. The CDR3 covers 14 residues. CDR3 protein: CASRGTGDYDTQYF. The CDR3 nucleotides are TGTGCCAGCAGGGGGACAGGGGATTACGATACGCAGTATTTT.